This T cell receptor beta chain comes out of a study of T cell responses to AZD1222 COVID-19 vaccine. The CDR3 spans 17 residues. With V trimmed by 4 bases and J by 6 bases, 15 bases remained unmatched. The germline V gene encodes CDR1 LGHNA and CDR2 YSLEER. Concerning this clone: Its antigen is as yet unknown.

General study results and limits: The number of AZD1222 recipients seropositive at baseline was only five to seven.

Some clones are missing from TCRdb's copy, which holds only in-frame ones; the method was immunoSEQ multiplex PCR. The sample has roughly 150,000 clones, roughly 85% seen once. The sequence was collected from an adult who received the AZD1222 COVID-19 vaccine. The chain couples TRBV4-3 to TRBJ2-3; 8 bases are shared with TRBD2. Source: peripheral blood, taken 28 days after the second AZD1222 dose. The CDR3 sequence is CASSPRGGGLTSDTQYF. The CDR3 nucleotides read TGCGCCAGCAGCCCCCGGGGCGGGGGGCTCACATCGGATACGCAGTATTTT.